The 4 T cell receptor beta chains given below trace back to one sample, sequenced in a study of beta chain features in type 1 diabetes. Points from the study as a whole: People with Type 1 diabetes carried modestly yet significantly shorter TCRB CDR3s in all four CD4+ subsets.

What was sequenced were expressed TCRB transcripts, since all of the isolated RNA had been reverse transcribed. TCRdb's table, derived via immunoSEQ multiplex PCR, lists solely in-frame clones and lacks some. The table lists about 190,000 clones, under 9.5% of them singletons. These receptors have no identified antigens. The sample comprised central memory CD4+ T cells from blood. The receptor source for this set is a man between 18 and 29 years old with type 1 diabetes.

This chain joins TRBV5-1 and TRBJ2-7; maybe TRBD1 (6 bases). Trimming left V 3 bases short and J 3 bases short, with 19 bases between. Looked up from germline, CDR1 is SGHRS and CDR2 is YFSETQ. This CDR3 comprises 16 residues. The CDR3 sequence is CASSSGPAGANYEQYF. CDR3 nucleotide sequence: TGCGCCAGCAGCTCAGGTCCGGCAGGGGCTAACTACGAGCAGTACTTC.

This clone was detected only a few times. The chain combines TRBV5-1 with TRBJ2-1; 8 nucleotides align to TRBD1. This CDR3 comprises 14 residues. The V gene end was trimmed by 2 bases and the J gene end by 8 bases; junction bases not matched to a gene: 6. In germline, CDR1 is SGHRS, CDR2 YFSETQ. Written as DNA, the CDR3 is TGCGCCAGCAGCTTACAGGGGGATGAGGATGAGCAGTTCTTC. Residues: CASSLQGDEDEQFF.

This clone turned up a few times. V is TRBV5-6 and J is TRBJ1-2; tentative D call: TRBD1 (5 bases). Trimming cost V 5 bases and J 4 bases, with 15 bases left between them. The CDR3 contains 14 residues. Germline CDR1 and CDR2: SGHDT and YYEEEE. CDR3 loop: CASSSPPGRYGYTF. In DNA form, the CDR3 reads TGTGCCAGCAGTTCTCCTCCAGGGCGCTATGGCTACACCTTC. The complete variable domain, with remaining parts taken from reference TRBV5-6 and TRBJ1-2, reads DAGVTQSPTHLIKTRGQQVTLRCSPKSGHDTVSWYQQALGQGPQFIFQYYEEEERQRGNFPDRFSGHQFPNYSSELNVNALLLGDSALYLCASSSPPGRYGYTFGSGTRLTVV.

The chain carries TRBV6-1 and TRBJ2-7; 8 bases agree with TRBD1. Losses at the gene ends were 0 bases for V and 4 bases for J; bases not matched to a gene: 2. Looked up from germline, CDR1 is MNHNS and CDR2 is SASEGT. This CDR3 region has 14 residues. The CDR3 sequence: CASSEARQGYEQYF. Written as DNA, the CDR3 is TGTGCCAGCAGTGAAGCGAGACAGGGGTACGAGCAGTACTTC.